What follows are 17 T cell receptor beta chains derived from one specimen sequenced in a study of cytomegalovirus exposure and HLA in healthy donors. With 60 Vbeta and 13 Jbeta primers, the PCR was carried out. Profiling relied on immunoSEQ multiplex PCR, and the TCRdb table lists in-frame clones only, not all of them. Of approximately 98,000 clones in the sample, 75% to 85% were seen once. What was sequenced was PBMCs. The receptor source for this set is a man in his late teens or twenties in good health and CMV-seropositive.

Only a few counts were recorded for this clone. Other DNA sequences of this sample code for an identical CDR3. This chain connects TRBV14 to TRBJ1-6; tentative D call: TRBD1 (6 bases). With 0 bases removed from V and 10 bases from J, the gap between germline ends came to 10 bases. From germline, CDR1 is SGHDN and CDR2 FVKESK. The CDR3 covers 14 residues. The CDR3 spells CASSQDRGNSPLHF. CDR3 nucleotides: TGTGCCAGCAGCCAAGATAGGGGGAACTCACCCCTCCACTTT.

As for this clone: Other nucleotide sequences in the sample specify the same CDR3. The CDR3 bases are TGCGCCAGCAGCTTGGGGACAGGCGCTAACACTGAAGCTTTCTTT. Translating gives CASSLGTGANTEAFF. The gene calls are TRBV5-1 and TRBJ1-1; TRBD1 matches at 7 bases. The CDR3 loop spans 15 amino acids. Germline V lookup: CDR1 SGHRS, CDR2 YFSETQ. After removal of 0 bases from V and 2 bases from J, the junction contained 4 bases not matched to a gene.

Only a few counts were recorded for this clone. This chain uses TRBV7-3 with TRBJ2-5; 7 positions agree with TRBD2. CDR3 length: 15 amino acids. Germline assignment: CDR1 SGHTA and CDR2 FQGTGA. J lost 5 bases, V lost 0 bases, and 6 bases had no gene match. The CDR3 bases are TGTGCCAGCAGCTTAACGCAGGCGCGGGGGGAGACCCAGTACTTC. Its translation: CASSLTQARGETQYF.

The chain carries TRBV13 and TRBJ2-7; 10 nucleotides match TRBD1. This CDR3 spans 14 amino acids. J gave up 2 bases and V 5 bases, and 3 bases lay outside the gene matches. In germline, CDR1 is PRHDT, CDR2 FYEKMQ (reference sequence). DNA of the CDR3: TGTGCCAGCAGCACCGGGACAGGGGCCTACGAGCAGTACTTC. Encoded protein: CASSTGTGAYEQYF.

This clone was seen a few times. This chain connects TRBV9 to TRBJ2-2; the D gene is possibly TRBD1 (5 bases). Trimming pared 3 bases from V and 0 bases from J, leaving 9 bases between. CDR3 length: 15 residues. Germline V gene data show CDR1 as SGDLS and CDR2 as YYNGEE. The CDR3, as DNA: TGTGCCAGCAGCGAGCCAGGGTCGAACACCGGGGAGCTGTTTTTT. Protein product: CASSEPGSNTGELFF.

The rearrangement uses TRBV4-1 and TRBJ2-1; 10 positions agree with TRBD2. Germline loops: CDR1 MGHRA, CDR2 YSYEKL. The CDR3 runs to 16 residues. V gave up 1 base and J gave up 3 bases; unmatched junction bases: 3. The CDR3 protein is CASSQASGGDYNEQFF. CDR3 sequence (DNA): TGCGCCAGCAGCCAAGCCAGCGGGGGGGACTACAATGAGCAGTTCTTC.

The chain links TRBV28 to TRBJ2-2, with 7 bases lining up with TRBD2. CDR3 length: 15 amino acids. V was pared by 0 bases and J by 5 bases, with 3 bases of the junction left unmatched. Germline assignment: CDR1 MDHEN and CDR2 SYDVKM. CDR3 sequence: CASSLWLADTGELFF. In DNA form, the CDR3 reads TGTGCCAGCAGTTTATGGCTAGCGGATACCGGGGAGCTGTTTTTT.

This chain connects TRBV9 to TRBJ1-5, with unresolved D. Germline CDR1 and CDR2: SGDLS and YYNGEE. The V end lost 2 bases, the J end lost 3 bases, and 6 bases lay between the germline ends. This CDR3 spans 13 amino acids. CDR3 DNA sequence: TGTGCCAGCAGCGTGCGGGACAATCAGCCCCAGCATTTT. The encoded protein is CASSVRDNQPQHF.

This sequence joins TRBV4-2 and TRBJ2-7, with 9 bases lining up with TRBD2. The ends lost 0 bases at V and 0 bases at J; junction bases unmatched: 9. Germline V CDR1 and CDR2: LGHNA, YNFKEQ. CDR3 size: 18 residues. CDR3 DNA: TGTGCCAGCAGCCAAGATTGGGGGCTAGCGGGGAGCTCCTACGAGCAGTACTTC. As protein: CASSQDWGLAGSSYEQYF.

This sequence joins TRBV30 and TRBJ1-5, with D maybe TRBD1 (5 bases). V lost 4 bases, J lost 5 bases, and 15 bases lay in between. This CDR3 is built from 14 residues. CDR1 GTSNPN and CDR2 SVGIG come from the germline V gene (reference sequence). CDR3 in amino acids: CAWMSAGWYQPQHF. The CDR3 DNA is TGTGCCTGGATGTCCGCAGGGTGGTATCAGCCCCAGCATTTT.

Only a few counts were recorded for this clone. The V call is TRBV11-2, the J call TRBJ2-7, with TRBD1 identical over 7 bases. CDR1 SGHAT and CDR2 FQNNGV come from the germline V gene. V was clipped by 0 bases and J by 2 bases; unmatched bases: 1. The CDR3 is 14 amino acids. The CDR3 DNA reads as TGTGCCAGCAGCTTAGAGGGACAGACCTACGAGCAGTACTTC. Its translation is CASSLEGQTYEQYF.

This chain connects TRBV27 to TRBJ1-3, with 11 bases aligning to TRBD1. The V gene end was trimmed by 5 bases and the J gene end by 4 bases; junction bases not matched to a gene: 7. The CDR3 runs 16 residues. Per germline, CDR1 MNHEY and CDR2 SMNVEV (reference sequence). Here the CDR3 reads CASSRSGTGGGNTIYF. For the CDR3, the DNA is TGTGCCAGCAGTAGATCCGGGACAGGGGGAGGAAACACCATATATTTT.

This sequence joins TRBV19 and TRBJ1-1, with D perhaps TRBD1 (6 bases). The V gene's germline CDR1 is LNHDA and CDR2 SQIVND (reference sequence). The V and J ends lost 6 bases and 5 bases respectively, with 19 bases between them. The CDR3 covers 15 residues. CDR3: CASRGPGGLATEAFF. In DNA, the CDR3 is TGTGCCAGTAGGGGACCTGGGGGCTTAGCTACTGAAGCTTTCTTT.

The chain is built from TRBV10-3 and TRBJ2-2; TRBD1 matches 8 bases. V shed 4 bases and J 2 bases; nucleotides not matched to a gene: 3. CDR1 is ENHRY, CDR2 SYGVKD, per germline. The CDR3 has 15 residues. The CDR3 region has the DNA TGTGCCATCAGTGGGCAGGGGGCCAACACCGGGGAGCTGTTTTTT. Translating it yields CAISGQGANTGELFF.

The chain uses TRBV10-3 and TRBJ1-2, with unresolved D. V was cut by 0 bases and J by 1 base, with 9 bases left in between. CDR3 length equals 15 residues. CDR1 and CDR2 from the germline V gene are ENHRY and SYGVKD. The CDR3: CAISESGRHNYGYTF. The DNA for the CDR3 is TGTGCCATCAGTGAGTCCGGGAGACATAACTATGGCTACACCTTC.

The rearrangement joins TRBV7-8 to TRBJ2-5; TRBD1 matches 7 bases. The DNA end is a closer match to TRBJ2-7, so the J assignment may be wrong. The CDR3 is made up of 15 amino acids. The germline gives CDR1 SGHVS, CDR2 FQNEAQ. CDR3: CASSSEGTASYEQYF. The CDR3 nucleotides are TGTGCCAGCAGCTCCGAAGGGACAGCCAGCTACGAGCAGTACTTC.

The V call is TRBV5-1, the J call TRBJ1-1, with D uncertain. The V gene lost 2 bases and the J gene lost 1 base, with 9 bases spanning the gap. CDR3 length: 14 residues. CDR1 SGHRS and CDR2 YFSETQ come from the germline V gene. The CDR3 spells CASSLDNGNTEAFF. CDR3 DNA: TGCGCCAGCAGCTTAGACAACGGGAACACTGAAGCTTTCTTT.